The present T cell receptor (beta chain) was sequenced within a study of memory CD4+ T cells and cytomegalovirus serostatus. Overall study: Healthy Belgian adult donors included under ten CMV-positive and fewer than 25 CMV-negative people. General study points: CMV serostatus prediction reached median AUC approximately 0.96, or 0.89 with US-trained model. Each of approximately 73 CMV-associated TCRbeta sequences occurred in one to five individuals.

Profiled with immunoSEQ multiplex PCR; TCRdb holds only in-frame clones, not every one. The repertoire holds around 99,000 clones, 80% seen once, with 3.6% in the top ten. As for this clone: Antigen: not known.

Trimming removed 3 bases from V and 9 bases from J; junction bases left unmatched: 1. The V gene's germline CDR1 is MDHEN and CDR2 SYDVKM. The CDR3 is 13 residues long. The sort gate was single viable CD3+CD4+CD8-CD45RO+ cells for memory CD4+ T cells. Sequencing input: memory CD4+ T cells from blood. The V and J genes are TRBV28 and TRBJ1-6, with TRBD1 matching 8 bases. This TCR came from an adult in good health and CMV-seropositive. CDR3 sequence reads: CASSFQGASPLHF. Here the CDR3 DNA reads TGTGCCAGCAGTTTCCAGGGGGCTTCACCCCTCCACTTT.